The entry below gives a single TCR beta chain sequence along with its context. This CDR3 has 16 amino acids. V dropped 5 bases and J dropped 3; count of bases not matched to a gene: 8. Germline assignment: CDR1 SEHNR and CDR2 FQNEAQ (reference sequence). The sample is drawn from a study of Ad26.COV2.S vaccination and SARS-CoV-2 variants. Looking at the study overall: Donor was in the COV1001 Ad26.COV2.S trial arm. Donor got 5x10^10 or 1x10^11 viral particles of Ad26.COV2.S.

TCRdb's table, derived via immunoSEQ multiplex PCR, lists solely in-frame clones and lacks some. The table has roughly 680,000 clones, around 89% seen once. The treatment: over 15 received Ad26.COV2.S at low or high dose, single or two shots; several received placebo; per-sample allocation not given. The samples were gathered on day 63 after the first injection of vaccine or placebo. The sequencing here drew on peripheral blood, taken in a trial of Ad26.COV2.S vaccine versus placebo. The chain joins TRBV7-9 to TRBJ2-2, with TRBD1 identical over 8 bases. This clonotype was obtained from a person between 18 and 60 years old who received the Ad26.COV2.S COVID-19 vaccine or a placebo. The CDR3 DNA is TGTGCCAGCAGCCGAGGGACAGGAGTATACACCGGGGAGCTGTTTTTT. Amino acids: CASSRGTGVYTGELFF.